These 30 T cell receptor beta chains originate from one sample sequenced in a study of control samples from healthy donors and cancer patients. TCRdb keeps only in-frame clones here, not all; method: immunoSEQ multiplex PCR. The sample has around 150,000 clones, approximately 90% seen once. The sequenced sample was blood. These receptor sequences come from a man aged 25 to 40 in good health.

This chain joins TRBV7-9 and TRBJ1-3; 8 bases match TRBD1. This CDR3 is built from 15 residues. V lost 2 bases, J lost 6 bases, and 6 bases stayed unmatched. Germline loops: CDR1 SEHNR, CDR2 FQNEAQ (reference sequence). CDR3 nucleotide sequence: TGTGCCAGCAGCTTAACAGGGGGAAACGAAAACACCATATATTTT. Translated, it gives CASSLTGGNENTIYF.

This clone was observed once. The CDR3 here is CASSLFQGAGTEAFF. The CDR3 DNA reads TGTGCCAGTAGTCTTTTCCAGGGGGCGGGCACTGAAGCTTTCTTT. The chain couples TRBV19 to TRBJ1-1; 8 bases are a match to TRBD1. The CDR3 has 15 amino acids. CDR1 is LNHDA, CDR2 SQIVND, per germline (reference sequence). Losses at the gene ends were 5 bases for V and 4 bases for J; bases not matched to a gene: 9. The full variable domain, with the rest looked up from reference TRBV19 and TRBJ1-1, is DGGITQSPKYLFRKEGQNVTLSCEQNLNHDAMYWYRQDPGQGLRLIYYSQIVNDFQKGDIAEGYSVSREKKESFPLTVTSAQKNPTAFYLCASSLFQGAGTEAFFGQGTRLTVV.

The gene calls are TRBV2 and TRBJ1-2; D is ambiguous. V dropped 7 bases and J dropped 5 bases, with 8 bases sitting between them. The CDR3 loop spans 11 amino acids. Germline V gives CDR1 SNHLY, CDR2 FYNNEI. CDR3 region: CASNTGYGYTF. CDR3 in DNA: TGTGCCAGCAATACTGGTTATGGCTACACCTTC.

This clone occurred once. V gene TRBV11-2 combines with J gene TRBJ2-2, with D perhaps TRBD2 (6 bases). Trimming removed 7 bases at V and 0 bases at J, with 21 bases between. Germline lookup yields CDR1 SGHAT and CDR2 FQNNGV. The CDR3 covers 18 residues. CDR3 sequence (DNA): TGTGCCAGCACCTTGCCGCGGGGCAAACGCCCGAACACCGGGGAGCTGTTTTTT. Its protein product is CASTLPRGKRPNTGELFF.

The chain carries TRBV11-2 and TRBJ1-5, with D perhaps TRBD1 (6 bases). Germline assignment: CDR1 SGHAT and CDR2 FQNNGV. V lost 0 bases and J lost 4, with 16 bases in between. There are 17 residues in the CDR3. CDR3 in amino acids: CASSLDGRQARNQPQHF. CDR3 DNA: TGTGCCAGCAGCTTAGATGGGCGACAGGCTCGTAATCAGCCCCAGCATTTT.

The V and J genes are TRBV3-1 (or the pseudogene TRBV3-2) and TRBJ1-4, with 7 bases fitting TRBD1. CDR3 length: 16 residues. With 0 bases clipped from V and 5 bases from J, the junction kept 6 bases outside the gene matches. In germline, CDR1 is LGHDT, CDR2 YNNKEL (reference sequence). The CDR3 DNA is TGTGCCAGCAGCCAAGATTTCCAGGGGGGAAATGAAAAACTGTTTTTT. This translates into CASSQDFQGGNEKLFF.

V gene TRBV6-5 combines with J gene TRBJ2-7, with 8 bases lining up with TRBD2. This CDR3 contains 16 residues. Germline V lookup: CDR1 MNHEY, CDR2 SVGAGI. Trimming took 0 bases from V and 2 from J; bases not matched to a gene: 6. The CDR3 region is CASSYSSGGSTYEQYF. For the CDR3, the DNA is TGTGCCAGCAGTTACTCGAGCGGGGGCTCCACCTACGAGCAGTACTTC.

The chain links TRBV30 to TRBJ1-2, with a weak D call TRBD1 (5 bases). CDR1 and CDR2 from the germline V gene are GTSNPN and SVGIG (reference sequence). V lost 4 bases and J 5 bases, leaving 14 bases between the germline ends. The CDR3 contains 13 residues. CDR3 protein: CAWTGWKGYGYTF. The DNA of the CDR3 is TGTGCCTGGACCGGGTGGAAGGGGTATGGCTACACCTTC. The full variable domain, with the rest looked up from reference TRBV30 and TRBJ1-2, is SQTIHQWPATLVQPVGSPLSLECTVEGTSNPNLYWYRQAAGRGLQLLFYSVGIGQISSEVPQNLSASRPQDRQFILSSKKLLLSDSGFYLCAWTGWKGYGYTFGSGTRLTVV.

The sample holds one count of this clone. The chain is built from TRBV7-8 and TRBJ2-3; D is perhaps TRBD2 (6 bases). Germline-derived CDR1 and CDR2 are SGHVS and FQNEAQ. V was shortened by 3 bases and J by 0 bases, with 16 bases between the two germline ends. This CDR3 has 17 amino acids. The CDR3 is CASSLGMLAYSTDTQYF. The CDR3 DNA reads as TGTGCCAGCAGCTTGGGGATGCTAGCGTATAGCACAGATACGCAGTATTTT.

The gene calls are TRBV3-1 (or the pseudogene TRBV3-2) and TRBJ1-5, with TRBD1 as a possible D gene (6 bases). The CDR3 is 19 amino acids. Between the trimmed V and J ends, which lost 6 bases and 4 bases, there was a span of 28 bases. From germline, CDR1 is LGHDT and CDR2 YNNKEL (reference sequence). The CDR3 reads CASSQSYPLGGTTNQPQHF. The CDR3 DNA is TGTGCCAGCAGTCAATCCTATCCCTTGGGGGGGACAACGAATCAGCCCCAGCATTTT.

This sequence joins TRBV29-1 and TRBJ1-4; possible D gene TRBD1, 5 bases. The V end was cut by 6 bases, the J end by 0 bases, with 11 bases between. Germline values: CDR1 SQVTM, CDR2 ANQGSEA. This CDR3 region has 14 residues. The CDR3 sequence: CSVSGTATNEKLFF. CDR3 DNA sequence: TGCAGCGTGTCAGGGACGGCAACTAATGAAAAACTGTTTTTT.

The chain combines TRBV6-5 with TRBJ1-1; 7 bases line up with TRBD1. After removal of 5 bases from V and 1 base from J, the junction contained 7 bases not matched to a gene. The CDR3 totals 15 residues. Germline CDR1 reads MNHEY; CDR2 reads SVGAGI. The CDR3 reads CASSRTGLRNTEAFF. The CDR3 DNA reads TGTGCCAGCAGTCGGACAGGCTTGAGGAACACTGAAGCTTTCTTT.

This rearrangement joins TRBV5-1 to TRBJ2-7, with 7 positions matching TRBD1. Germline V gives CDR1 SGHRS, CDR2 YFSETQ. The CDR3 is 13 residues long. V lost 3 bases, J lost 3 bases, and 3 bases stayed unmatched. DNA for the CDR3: TGCGCCAGCAGCTCCGGGACAGTCTACGAGCAGTACTTC. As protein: CASSSGTVYEQYF.

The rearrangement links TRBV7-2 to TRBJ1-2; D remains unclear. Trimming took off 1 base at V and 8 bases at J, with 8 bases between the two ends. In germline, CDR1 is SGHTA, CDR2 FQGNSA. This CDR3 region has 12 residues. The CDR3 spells CASSLVSLGYTF. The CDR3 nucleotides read TGTGCCAGCAGCTTAGTCAGTCTGGGCTACACCTTC.

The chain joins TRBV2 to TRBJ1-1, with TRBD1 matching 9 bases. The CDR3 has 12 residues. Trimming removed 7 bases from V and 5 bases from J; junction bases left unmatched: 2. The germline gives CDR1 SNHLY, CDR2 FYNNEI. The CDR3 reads CASKGQGTEAFF. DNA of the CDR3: TGTGCCAGCAAGGGACAGGGAACTGAAGCTTTCTTT.

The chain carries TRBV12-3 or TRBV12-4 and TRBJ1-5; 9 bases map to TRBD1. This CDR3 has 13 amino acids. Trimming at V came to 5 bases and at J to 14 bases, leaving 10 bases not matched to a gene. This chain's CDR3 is CASSLKTGGAEHF. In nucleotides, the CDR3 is TGTGCCAGCAGTCTTAAAACAGGGGGCGCCGAGCATTTT.

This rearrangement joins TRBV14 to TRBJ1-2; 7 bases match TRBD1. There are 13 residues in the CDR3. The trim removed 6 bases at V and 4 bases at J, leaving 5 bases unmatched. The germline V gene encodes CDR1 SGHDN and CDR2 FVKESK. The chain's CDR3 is CASSPGTAYGYTF. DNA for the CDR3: TGTGCCAGCAGTCCCGGGACAGCCTATGGCTACACCTTC.

The CDR3 nucleotides read TGTGCCATCAGTGAGTTTAATCTTAGCAATCAGCCCCAGCATTTT. Translated: CAISEFNLSNQPQHF. The chain employs TRBV10-3 and TRBJ1-5; D gene ambiguous. The CDR3 runs 15 residues. The V and J ends lost 1 base and 0 bases respectively, with 7 bases between them. The germline V gene has CDR1 ENHRY and CDR2 SYGVKD.

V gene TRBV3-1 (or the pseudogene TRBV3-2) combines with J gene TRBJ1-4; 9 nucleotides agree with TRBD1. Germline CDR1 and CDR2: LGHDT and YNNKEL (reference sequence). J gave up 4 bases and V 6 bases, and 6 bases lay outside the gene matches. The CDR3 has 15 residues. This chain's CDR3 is CASRGTGGNNEKLFF. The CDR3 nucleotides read TGTGCCAGCAGAGGAACAGGGGGCAATAATGAAAAACTGTTTTTT.

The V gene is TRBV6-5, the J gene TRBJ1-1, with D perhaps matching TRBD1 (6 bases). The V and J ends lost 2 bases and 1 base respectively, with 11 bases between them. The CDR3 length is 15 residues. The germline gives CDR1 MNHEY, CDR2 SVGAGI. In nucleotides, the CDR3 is TGTGCCAGCAGTTACGGAGGGGGGACGAACACTGAAGCTTTCTTT. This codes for CASSYGGGTNTEAFF.

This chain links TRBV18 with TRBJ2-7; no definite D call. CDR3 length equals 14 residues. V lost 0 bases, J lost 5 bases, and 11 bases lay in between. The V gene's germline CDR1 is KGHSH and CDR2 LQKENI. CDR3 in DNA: TGTGCCAGCTCACCACCGGGCCGGCCTGACGAGCAGTACTTC. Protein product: CASSPPGRPDEQYF.

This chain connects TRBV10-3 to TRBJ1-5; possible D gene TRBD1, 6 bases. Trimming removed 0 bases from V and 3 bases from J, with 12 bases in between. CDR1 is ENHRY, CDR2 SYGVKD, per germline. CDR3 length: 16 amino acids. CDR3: CAISESTDSDNQPQHF. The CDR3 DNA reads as TGTGCCATCAGTGAGTCGACGGACAGTGACAATCAGCCCCAGCATTTT.

The CDR3 DNA reads as TGTGCCAGCAGCTTGGTTCAACCGGTGGCAGGGAATGGCTACACCTTC. Translation gives CASSLVQPVAGNGYTF. The chain links TRBV5-5 to TRBJ1-2, with D possibly being TRBD1 (5 bases). V was shortened by 0 bases and J by 6 bases, with 18 bases between the two germline ends. This CDR3 comprises 16 residues. From germline, CDR1 is SGHKS and CDR2 YYEKEE (reference sequence).

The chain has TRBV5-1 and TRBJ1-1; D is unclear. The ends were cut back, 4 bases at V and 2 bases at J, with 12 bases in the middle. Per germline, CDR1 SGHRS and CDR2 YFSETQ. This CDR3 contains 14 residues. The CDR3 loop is CASSRGAANTEAFF. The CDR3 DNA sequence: TGCGCCAGCAGCCGAGGCGCAGCCAACACTGAAGCTTTCTTT.

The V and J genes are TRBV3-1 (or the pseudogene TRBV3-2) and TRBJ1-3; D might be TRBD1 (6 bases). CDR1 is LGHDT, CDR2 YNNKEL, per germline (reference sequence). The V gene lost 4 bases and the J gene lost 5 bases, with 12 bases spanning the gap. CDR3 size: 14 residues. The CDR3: CASSPGVNRNTIYF. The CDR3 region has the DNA TGTGCCAGCAGCCCAGGGGTAAACCGAAACACCATATATTTT.

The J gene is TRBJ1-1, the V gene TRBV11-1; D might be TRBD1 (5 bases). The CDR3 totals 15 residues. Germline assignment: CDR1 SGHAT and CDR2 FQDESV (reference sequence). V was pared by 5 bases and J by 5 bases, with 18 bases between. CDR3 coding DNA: TGTGCCAGCAGCCCTCGTGAGGGGTGGAGAACTGAAGCTTTCTTT. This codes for CASSPREGWRTEAFF.

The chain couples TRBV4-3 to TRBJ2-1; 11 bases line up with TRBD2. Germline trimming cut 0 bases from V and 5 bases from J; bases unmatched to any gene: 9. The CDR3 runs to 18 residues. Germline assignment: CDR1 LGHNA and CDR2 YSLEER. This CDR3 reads CASSQDVSSGRLDNEQFF. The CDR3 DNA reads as TGCGCCAGCAGCCAAGACGTGTCTAGCGGGAGGTTGGACAATGAGCAGTTCTTC.

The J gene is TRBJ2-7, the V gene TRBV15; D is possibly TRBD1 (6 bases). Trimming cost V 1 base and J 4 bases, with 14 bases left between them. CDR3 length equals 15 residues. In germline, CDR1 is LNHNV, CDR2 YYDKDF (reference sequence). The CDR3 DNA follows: TGTGCCACCAGCAGAGGAGAGGACAGAAGATACGAGCAGTACTTC. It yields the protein CATSRGEDRRYEQYF.

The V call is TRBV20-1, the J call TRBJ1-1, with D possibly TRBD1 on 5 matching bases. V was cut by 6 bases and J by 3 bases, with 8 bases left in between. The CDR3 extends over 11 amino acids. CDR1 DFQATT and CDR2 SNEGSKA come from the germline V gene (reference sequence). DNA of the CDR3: TGCAGTGCAAAAGGGGACACTGAAGCTTTCTTT. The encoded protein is CSAKGDTEAFF.

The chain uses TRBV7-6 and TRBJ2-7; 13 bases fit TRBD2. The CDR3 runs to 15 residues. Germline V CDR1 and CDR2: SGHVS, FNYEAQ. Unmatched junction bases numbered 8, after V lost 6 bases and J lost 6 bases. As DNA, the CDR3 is TGTGCCAGCAGAGGACTAGCGGGAGCATTTGGCGAGCAGTACTTC. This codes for CASRGLAGAFGEQYF.